One and the same sample provided the 9 T cell receptor beta chains below, sequenced in a study of blood T cell repertoires in COVID-19. TCRdb's table, derived via immunoSEQ multiplex PCR, lists solely in-frame clones and lacks some. The sample carries 350,000 to 450,000 clones, 75% to 90% recorded once. The specimen sequenced was PBMCs or T cells enriched from blood (not recorded which). These receptors were taken from a woman aged 45-59 years who had recovered from COVID-19.

The sample holds one count of this clone. The chain carries TRBV11-2 and TRBJ1-2, with a tentative D call TRBD1 (5 bases). Deletions cut 1 base from V and 1 base from J, with 7 bases between. Per germline, CDR1 SGHAT and CDR2 FQNNGV. The CDR3 contains 14 residues. The CDR3 here is CASSLVGGNYGYTF. The CDR3 DNA follows: TGTGCCAGCAGCTTAGTGGGGGGTAACTATGGCTACACCTTC.

The chain is built from TRBV19 and TRBJ2-1; D is perhaps TRBD2 (5 bases). The germline V gene has CDR1 LNHDA and CDR2 SQIVND (reference sequence). The CDR3 consists of 14 residues. V shed 7 bases and J shed 6 bases, with 16 bases lying between them. CDR3 nucleotides: TGTGCCAGTAAGGGAGCCCCCCCGGGCAATGAGCAGTTCTTC. Amino acid sequence: CASKGAPPGNEQFF.

The chain couples TRBV9 to TRBJ1-1; D is unresolved. V was clipped by 1 base and J by 2 bases, with 9 bases between them. The CDR3 covers 14 residues. CDR1 and CDR2 (germline): SGDLS, YYNGEE. CDR3 loop: CASSVNGLNTEAFF. The CDR3, as DNA: TGTGCCAGCAGCGTAAACGGACTAAACACTGAAGCTTTCTTT.

This clone was detected only once. This rearrangement joins TRBV29-1 to TRBJ2-3; a possible D gene is TRBD2 (5 bases). Between the trimmed V and J ends, which lost 3 bases and 0 bases, there was a span of 13 bases. Germline assignment: CDR1 SQVTM and CDR2 ANQGSEA. The CDR3 is made up of 15 amino acids. DNA for the CDR3: TGCAGCGTTGAGTTCCTAGCAGCTAGCACAGATACGCAGTATTTT. Its protein is CSVEFLAASTDTQYF.

V and J are TRBV10-3 and TRBJ2-5, with 11 bases aligning to TRBD2. The V segment lost 4 bases and the J segment 4 bases; nucleotides outside the gene matches: 11. This CDR3 is built from 17 residues. Germline lookup yields CDR1 ENHRY and CDR2 SYGVKD. The CDR3 region is CAISASLTSGSGETQYF. The CDR3 nucleotides are TGTGCCATCAGTGCCTCCCTTACTAGCGGGAGTGGAGAGACCCAGTACTTC.

This chain connects TRBV11-2 to TRBJ1-1, with D tentatively TRBD1 (6 bases). Trimming removed 4 bases from V and 2 bases from J, with 11 bases in between. This CDR3 has 14 residues. The germline V gene has CDR1 SGHAT and CDR2 FQNNGV. The DNA for the CDR3 is TGTGCCAGCAGCTCCGACAGGTTCAACACTGAAGCTTTCTTT. It yields the protein CASSSDRFNTEAFF.

This CDR3 is CASSPSETQYF. In nucleotides, the CDR3 is TGTGCCAGCAGCCCCTCGGAGACCCAGTACTTC. The chain employs TRBV7-6 and TRBJ2-5, with D hard to call. This CDR3 contains 11 residues. V gave up 5 bases and J gave up 5 bases, with 6 bases separating them. CDR1 and CDR2 from the germline V gene are SGHVS and FNYEAQ.

The CDR3 DNA is TGTGCCAGCAGTTACACCCTGACAGGGACTGATTCACCCCTCCACTTT. Translation: CASSYTLTGTDSPLHF. This chain joins TRBV6-2 or TRBV6-3 and TRBJ1-6; TRBD1 agrees at 7 bases. CDR3 length: 16 residues. V gave up 2 bases and J gave up 8 bases; unmatched junction bases: 9. Per the germline V gene, CDR1 is MNHEY and CDR2 is SVGEGT.

This rearrangement joins TRBV18 to TRBJ2-3, with unresolved D. V shed 0 bases and J shed 6 bases, with 7 bases lying between them. Germline lookup yields CDR1 KGHSH and CDR2 LQKENI. The CDR3 consists of 13 residues. CDR3 sequence (DNA): TGTGCCAGCTCACCACCGGCCAGGGATACGCAGTATTTT. Protein: CASSPPARDTQYF.